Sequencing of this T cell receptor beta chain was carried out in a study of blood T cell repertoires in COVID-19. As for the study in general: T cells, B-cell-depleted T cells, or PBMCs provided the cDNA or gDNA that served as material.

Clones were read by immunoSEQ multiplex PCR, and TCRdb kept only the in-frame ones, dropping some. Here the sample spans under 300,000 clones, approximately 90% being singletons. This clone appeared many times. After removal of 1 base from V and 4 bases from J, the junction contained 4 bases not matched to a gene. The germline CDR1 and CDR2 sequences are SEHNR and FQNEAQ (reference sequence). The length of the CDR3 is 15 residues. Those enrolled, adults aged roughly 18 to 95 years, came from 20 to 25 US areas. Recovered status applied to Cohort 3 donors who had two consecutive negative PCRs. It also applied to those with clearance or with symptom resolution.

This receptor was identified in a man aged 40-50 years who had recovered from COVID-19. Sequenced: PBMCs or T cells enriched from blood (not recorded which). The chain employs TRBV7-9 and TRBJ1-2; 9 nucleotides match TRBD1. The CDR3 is CASSLEGQGTYGYTF. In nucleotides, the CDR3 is TGTGCCAGCAGCTTAGAGGGACAGGGCACCTATGGCTACACCTTC.